Here is one T cell receptor beta chain with its context. The antigen it binds to is not known. The record has no base qualities; no much larger clone is one base away. Taken from cysteine to phenylalanine, the CDR3 has 16 residues. Of the read, only the CDR3 DNA is kept; its 48 bases are in frame from base 1. V gives up 5 bases and J gives up 0 bases, and the segment between their germline ends measures 11 bases. CDR1 and CDR2, looked up from the germline V gene, are MNHEY and SVGAGI. This record belongs to a study of blood T cells in healthy people across ages (dated by TCRdb to the mid-2010s). About the study as a whole: In model experiments, template switching captured roughly one uniquely barcoded TCR beta cDNA molecule for every two T cells. The study measured age-related changes in TCR beta repertoire diversity using deep sequencing normalized with unique cDNA molecular identifiers. Four age groups were formed from the donors: young (average approximately 15 years), middle-aged (less than 40), aged (approximately 60) and long-lived (82). To avoid experimental bias, donors of different ages were spread randomly across the sequencing lanes. Two additional independent replicas of 1 million unique cDNA reads from the same blood draw were analyzed for two donors (one aged 18 to 29 and one aged 80 or older). Here is what the overall study found, with its caveats: Because profiling used bulk unsorted PBMCs, naive and antigen-experienced compartments could not be compared conclusively. The long-lived group showed more naive CD4+ T cells, fewer expanded clones and increased TCR diversity than the aged group, suggesting age selection. As age increased, observed TCR beta diversity per million T cells dropped in a roughly linear way, and a significant reduction was already evident by age about 40. Because donor CMV infection status was unknown, age-related changes in expanded clonotypes were potentially confounded. Estimates of total diversity based on one million sequenced T cells were considered lower bounds and underestimates. The percentage of naive T cells measured by flow cytometry correlated strongly with observed TCR beta diversity.

The donors were 40 or so Caucasian individuals from Russia, aged about 6 to 100 years, who were systemically healthy. Each donor gave about 9.2 milliliters of peripheral blood, drawn into EDTA-treated Vacutainer tubes. PBMCs were isolated by Ficoll-Paque density-gradient centrifugation, with at least 6 million obtained per sample. Trizol reagent was used to extract total RNA from the PBMCs, yielding at least 5.5 micrograms per sample. Naive CD45RAhigh/CD27high T cell percentages were measured by flow cytometry on a PBMC aliquot from every donor. The library was built by means of 5' RACE. This sample was sequenced with an Illumina HiSeq 2500. A second PCR of about 7 to 12 cycles was performed with a sample-barcoded 5' primer and a J-beta primer mix. A unique molecular identifier was introduced onto each TCR beta cDNA molecule by a template-switch 5' adaptor carrying 12 random nucleotides. Each sample yielded at least 3 million CDR3-containing paired-end reads. The Mint cDNA synthesis kit, primed by a TRBC-specific oligonucleotide, was used to synthesize first-strand cDNA from all RNA. After uracil-DNA glycosylase treatment, a first 18-cycle PCR used universal primers M1SS and BC2_uni_R on all cDNA. As for the authors' bioinformatics: For normalization, 1 million high-quality reads were randomly selected from each sample, with every read carrying a distinct molecular identifier. Instead of being binned into consensus sequences, reads with shared molecular identifiers were discarded. MiTCR, set to a Q25 quality threshold and the strictest error-elimination algorithm, was used for CDR3 identification, clonotype clustering and error correction. A nonparametric unseen species model using Euler transformation provided a lower-bound estimate of total TCR beta diversity. Clones were called with MiXCR by TCRdb after fastp trimmed the public reads at Q25, and only in-frame beta chains were retained. Rows matching on CDR3 protein sequence are summarized as one entry with the most common DNA and genes. None of the V and J calls come from the authors' own analysis; TCRdb made them. Across this sample there are about 1 million distinct CDR3 sequences, with more than 40% seen only once. Over 15% of the sample rests with the top ten.

The sequence was obtained from an older woman in good health. The V gene is TRBV6-5 and the J gene is TRBJ2-6; tentative D gene TRBD1, with 6 bases matching. The sequenced sample was blood. The CDR3 region: CASSPDRSSGANVLTF. Read as DNA, the sequence is TGTGCCAGCAGTCCGGACAGAAGCTCTGGGGCCAACGTCCTGACTTTC.